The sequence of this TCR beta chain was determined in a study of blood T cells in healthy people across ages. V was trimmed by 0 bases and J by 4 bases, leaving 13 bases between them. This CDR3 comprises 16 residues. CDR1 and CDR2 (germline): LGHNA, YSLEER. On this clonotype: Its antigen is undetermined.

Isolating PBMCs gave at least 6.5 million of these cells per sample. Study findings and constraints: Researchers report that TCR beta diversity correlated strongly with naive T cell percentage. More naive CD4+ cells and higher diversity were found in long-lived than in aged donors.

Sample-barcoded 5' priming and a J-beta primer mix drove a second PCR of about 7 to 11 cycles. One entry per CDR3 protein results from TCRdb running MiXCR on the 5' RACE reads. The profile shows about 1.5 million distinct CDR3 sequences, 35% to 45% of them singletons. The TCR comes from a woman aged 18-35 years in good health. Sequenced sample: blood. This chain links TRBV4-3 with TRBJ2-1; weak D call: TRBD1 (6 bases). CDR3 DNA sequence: TGCGCCAGCAGCCAAGAGTCGGACAGACGTTACAATGAGCAGTTCTTC. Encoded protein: CASSQESDRRYNEQFF.